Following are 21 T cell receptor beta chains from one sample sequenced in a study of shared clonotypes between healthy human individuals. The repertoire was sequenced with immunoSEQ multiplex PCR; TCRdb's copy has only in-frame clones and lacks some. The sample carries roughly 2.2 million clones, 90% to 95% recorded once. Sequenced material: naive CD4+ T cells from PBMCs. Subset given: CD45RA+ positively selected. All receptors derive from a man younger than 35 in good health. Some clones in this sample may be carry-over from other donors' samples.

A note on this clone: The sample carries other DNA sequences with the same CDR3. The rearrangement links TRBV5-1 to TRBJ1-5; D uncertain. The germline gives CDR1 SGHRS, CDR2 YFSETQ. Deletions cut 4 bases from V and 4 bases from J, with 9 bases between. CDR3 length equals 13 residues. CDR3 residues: CASSPDPNQPQHF. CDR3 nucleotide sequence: TGCGCCAGCAGCCCGGACCCGAATCAGCCCCAGCATTTT. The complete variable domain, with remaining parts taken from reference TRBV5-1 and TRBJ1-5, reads KAGVTQTPRYLIKTRGQQVTLSCSPISGHRSVSWYQQTPGQGLQFLFEYFSETQRNKGNFPGRFSGRQFSNSRSEMNVSTLELGDSALYLCASSPDPNQPQHFGDGTRLSIL.

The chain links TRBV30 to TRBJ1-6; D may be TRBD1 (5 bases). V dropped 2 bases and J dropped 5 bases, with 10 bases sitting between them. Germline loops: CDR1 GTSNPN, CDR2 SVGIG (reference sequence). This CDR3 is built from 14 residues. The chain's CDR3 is CAWSLTVNNSPLHF. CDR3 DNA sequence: TGTGCCTGGAGTCTGACAGTAAATAATTCACCCCTCCACTTT.

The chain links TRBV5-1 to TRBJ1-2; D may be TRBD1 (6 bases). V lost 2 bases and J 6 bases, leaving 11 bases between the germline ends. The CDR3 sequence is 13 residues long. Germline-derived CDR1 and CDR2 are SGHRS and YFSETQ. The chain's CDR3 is CASSFERGNGYTF. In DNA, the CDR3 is TGCGCCAGCAGCTTTGAAAGGGGGAATGGCTACACCTTC.

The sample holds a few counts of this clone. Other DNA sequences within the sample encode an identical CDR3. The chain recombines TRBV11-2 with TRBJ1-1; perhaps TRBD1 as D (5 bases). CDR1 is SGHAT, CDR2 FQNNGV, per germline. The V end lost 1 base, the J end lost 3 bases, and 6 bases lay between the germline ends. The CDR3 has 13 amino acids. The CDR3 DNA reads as TGTGCCAGCAGCTTAGGCAGGGACACTGAAGCTTTCTTT. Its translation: CASSLGRDTEAFF.

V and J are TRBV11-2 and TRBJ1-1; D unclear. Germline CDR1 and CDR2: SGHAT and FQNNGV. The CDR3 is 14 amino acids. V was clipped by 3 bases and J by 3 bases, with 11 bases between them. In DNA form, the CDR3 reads TGTGCCAGCAGCTTGAACCCCTACTACACTGAAGCTTTCTTT. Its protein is CASSLNPYYTEAFF.

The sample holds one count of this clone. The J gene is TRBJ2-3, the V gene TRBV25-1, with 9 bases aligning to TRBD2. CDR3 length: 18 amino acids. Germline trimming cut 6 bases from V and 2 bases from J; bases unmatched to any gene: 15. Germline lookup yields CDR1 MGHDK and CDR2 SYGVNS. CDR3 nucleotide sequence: TGTGCCAGCAGCCCCGCGGATTTCCGCGGGAGGGCCACAGATACGCAGTATTTT. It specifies CASSPADFRGRATDTQYF.

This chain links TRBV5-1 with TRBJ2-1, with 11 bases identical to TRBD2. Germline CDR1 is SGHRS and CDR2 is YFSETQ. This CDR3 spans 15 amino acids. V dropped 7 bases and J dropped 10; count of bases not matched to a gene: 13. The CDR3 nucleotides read TGCGCCAGCGTGGGGCTAGCGGGAGGACCAGGCGAGCAGTTCTTC. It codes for CASVGLAGGPGEQFF.

The CDR3: CASSGGLATNEKLFF. The CDR3 DNA is TGTGCCAGCAGCGGGGGACTAGCAACTAATGAAAAACTGTTTTTT. V gene TRBV9 combines with J gene TRBJ1-4; D is possibly TRBD1 (5 bases). The CDR3 contains 15 residues. V was clipped by 3 bases and J by 0 bases, with 9 bases between them. Germline V gives CDR1 SGDLS, CDR2 YYNGEE. Supplemented by reference TRBV9 and TRBJ1-4, the full variable domain reads DSGVTQTPKHLITATGQRVTLRCSPRSGDLSVYWYQQSLDQGLQFLIQYYNGEERAKGNILERFSAQQFPDLHSELNLSSLELGDSALYFCASSGGLATNEKLFFGSGTQLSVL.

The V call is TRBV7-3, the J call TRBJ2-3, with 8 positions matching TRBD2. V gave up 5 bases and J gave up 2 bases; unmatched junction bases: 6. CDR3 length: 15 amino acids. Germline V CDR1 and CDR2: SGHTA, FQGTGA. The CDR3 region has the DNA TGTGCCAGCAGCGGAAGCGGGAGCCCCACAGATACGCAGTATTTT. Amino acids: CASSGSGSPTDTQYF.

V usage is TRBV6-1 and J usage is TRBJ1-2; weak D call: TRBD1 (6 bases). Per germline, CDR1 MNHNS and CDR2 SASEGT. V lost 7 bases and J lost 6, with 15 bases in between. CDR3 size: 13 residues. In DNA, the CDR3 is TGTGCCAGCATATCGTGGGCAGGGGATGGCTACACCTTC. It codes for CASISWAGDGYTF.

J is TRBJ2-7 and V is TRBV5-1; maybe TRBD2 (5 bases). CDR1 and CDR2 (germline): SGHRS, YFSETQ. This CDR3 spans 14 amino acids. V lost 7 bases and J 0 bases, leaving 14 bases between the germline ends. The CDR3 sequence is CASFWRADSYEQYF. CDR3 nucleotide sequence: TGCGCCAGCTTTTGGAGAGCGGACTCCTACGAGCAGTACTTC.

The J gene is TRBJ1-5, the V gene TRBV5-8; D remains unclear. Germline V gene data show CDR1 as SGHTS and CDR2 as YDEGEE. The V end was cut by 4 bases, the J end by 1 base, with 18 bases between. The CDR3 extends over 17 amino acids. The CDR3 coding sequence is TGTGCCAGCAGCCAAGGTGTGAGGGCGGCAAGCAATCAGCCCCAGCATTTT. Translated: CASSQGVRAASNQPQHF.

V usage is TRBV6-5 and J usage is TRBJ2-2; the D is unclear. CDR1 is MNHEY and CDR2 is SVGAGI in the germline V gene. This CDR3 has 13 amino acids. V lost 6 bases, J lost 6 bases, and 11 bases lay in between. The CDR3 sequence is CASRRTPPGELFF. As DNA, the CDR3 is TGTGCCAGCAGGCGCACCCCGCCCGGGGAGCTGTTTTTT.

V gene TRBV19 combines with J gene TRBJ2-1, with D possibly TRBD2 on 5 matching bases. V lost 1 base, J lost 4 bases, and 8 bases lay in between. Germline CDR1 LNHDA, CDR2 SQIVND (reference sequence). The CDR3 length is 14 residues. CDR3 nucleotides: TGTGCCAGTAGTATAGTCAGGAGGTACAATGAGCAGTTCTTC. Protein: CASSIVRRYNEQFF.

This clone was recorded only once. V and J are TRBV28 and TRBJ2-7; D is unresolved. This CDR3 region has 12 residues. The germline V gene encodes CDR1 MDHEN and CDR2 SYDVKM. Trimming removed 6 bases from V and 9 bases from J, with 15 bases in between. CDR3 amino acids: CASSQLPRGQYF. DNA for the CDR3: TGTGCCAGCAGCCAACTACCAAGAGGGCAGTACTTC.

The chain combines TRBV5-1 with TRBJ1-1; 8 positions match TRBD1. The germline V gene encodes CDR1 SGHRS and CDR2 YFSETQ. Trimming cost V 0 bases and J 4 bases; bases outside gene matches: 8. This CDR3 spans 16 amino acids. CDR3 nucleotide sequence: TGCGCCAGCAGCTTGGGGACAGGGAATCGGGGCACTGAAGCTTTCTTT. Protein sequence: CASSLGTGNRGTEAFF.

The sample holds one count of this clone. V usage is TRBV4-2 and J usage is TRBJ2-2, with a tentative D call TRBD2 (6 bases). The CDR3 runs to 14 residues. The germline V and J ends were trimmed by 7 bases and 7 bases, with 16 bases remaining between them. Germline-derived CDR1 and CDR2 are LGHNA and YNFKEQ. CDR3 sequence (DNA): TGTGCCAGCACCCCGGCTAGCGAGGGCGGGGAGCTGTTTTTT. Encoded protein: CASTPASEGGELFF.

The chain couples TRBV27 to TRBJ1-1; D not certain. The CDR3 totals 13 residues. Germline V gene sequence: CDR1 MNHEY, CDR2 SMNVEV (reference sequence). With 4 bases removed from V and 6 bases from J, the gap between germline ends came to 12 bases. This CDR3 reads CASSSYLRAEAFF. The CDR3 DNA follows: TGTGCCAGCAGTTCCTATCTGAGGGCTGAAGCTTTCTTT.

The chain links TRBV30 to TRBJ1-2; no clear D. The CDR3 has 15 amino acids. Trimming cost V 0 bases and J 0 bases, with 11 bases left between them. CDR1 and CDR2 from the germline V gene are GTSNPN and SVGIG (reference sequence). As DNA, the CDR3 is TGTGCCTGGAGTGTAAAGAGGATGACTAACTATGGCTACACCTTC. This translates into CAWSVKRMTNYGYTF.

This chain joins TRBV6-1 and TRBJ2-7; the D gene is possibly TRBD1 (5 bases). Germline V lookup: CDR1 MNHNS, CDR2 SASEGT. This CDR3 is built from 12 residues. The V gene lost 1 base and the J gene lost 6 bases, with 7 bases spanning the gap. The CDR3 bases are TGTGCCAGCAGTGAAGGCAGGGTCGAGCAGTACTTC. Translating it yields CASSEGRVEQYF.

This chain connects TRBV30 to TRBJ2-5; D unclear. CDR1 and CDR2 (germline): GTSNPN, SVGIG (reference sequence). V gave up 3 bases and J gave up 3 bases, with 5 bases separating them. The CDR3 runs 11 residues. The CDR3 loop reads CAWSQEETQYF. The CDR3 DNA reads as TGTGCCTGGAGCCAGGAAGAGACCCAGTACTTC.